This section outlines one T cell receptor (beta chain) sequence together with its context. Its antigen is as yet unknown. From germline, CDR1 is SGHNT and CDR2 YENEEA. V lost 4 bases and J lost 3, with 12 bases in between. The CDR3 is 15 amino acids. These data originate in a study of Graves' ophthalmopathy and Graves' hyperthyroidism. Turning to the study itself: Pretreatment peripheral blood was obtained at initial diagnosis. Study conclusions and caveats: Blood also harbored most expanded thyroid clonotypes above 0.001 frequency.

Amplifying from RNA transcripts, the study obtained TCR beta CDR3 regions. In the first round, RT-PCR was carried out with HTBI primers, and a multiplex PCR formed the second round. TCRdb analysed the multiplex PCR reads with MiXCR anew, one entry per CDR3 protein. This sample has approximately 460,000 distinct CDR3 sequences; around an eighth occur once, and the top ten carry more than 8.5%. Among the exclusions were patients with other autoimmune diseases, uncontrolled infections, pregnancy or lactation. Each diagnosis was determined on the basis of clinical symptoms, serum thyroxine, TRAb, thyroid ultrasound and orbital computed tomography.

The chain recombines TRBV11-3 with TRBJ2-2; TRBD2 might be the D (5 bases). The clonotype originates from a woman aged 30 to 39 with Graves' ophthalmopathy. The sequencing input was blood. The CDR3 region is CASSSSGLYTGELFF. The CDR3 DNA sequence: TGTGCCAGCAGCTCCTCCGGACTGTACACCGGGGAGCTGTTTTTT.